One and the same sample provided the 5 T cell receptor beta chains below, sequenced in a study of tumor-infiltrating lymphocytes in localized non-small cell lung cancer. This table comes from immunoSEQ multiplex PCR, and its TCRdb copy is limited to in-frame clones, with some not included. The table shows around 9,600 clones, with more than 75% occurring only once. Sequencing used lung tumor tissue. The receptors were sampled from a human donor with non-small cell lung cancer.

This clone is labeled medium-sized. This CDR3 reads CASSLADREGNIQYF. CDR3 bases: TGTGCCAGCAGCTTGGCGGACAGGGAAGGAAACATTCAGTACTTC. The rearrangement links TRBV5-6 to TRBJ2-4; 8 bases match TRBD1. The germline CDR1 and CDR2 sequences are SGHDT and YYEEEE. J lost 6 bases, V lost 0 bases, and 5 bases had no gene match. The length of the CDR3 is 15 residues.

J is TRBJ1-2 and V is TRBV19; D may be TRBD1 (6 bases). The V gene's germline CDR1 is LNHDA and CDR2 SQIVND (reference sequence). The CDR3 contains 13 residues. The germline V and J ends were trimmed by 5 bases and 1 base, with 8 bases remaining between them. CDR3 DNA sequence: TGTGCCAGTAGTGAACAGGGTAACTATGGCTACACCTTC. It encodes CASSEQGNYGYTF.

By sample fraction, this clone is medium-sized. The genes are TRBV6-4 and TRBJ2-7, with 7 bases fitting TRBD2. The CDR3 is 20 amino acids. Trimming took 7 bases from V and 0 from J; bases not matched to a gene: 24. In germline, CDR1 is MRHNA, CDR2 SNTAGT. The CDR3, as DNA: TGTGCCAGCATTTCCATCCGGGGGGACTCCCCTTTTCCCAGCTCCTACGAGCAGTACTTC. It translates to CASISIRGDSPFPSSYEQYF.

The V and J genes are TRBV4-2 and TRBJ2-5; 8 positions match TRBD2. V lost 4 bases and J lost 4; bases outside the gene matches: 8. Germline V CDR1 and CDR2: LGHNA, YNFKEQ. The CDR3 has 15 amino acids. The CDR3: CASSPSGGGSETQYF. CDR3 DNA sequence: TGTGCCAGCAGCCCCTCCGGGGGGGGGTCAGAGACCCAGTACTTC.

The chain recombines TRBV9 with TRBJ1-2, with unresolved D. The germline CDR1 and CDR2 sequences are SGDLS and YYNGEE. This CDR3 region has 12 residues. V was clipped by 0 bases and J by 0 bases, with 0 bases between them. CDR3 protein: CASSVANYGYTF. DNA of the CDR3: TGTGCCAGCAGCGTAGCTAACTATGGCTACACCTTC.